This T cell receptor (beta chain) was obtained from a study of OX40 agonist ivuxolimab in advanced cancers. Turning to the study itself: The dose-escalation group included hepatocellular carcinoma, melanoma, renal cell carcinoma and head and neck cancer.

The sample holds a few counts of this clone. The CDR3 loop spans 13 amino acids. CDR1 and CDR2 from the germline V gene are SNHLY and FYNNEI. V lost 9 bases and J lost 4, with 12 bases in between. Sampled blood was obtained at baseline, cycle 4 day 1, and cycle 7 day 1. Measured with immunoSEQ multiplex PCR; TCRdb has only the in-frame clones, and not every one. In the table there are approximately 100,000 clones, 70% to 90% of which are singletons. Sample: CD4+ or CD8+ T cells sorted from blood, taken in a trial of the OX40 agonist ivuxolimab. The V gene is TRBV2, the J gene TRBJ2-2; tentatively, D is TRBD2 (5 bases). This clonotype was obtained from an adult with an advanced solid tumor such as melanoma, head and neck, liver or kidney cancer. The CDR3 DNA reads as TGTGCCAGGAGGGTACCGACCACCGGGGAGCTGTTTTTT. This gives the protein CARRVPTTGELFF.